What follows are 4 T cell receptor beta chains derived from one specimen sequenced in a study of T cell repertoires in cytomegalovirus infection. Their antigen targets remain unknown. TCRdb re-called the reads with MiXCR, one entry per CDR3 protein. The table records about 830,000 distinct CDR3 sequences, 32% of them present only once. The starting material was cultured CD8+ T cells from PBMCs, obtained from culture after CMV antigen stimulation. These receptors were taken from a human donor in good health (CMV status not recorded). Some clones in this sample may be carry-over from other donors' samples.

Here the CDR3 DNA reads TGTGCCAGCAGCACCGGGATTAAGCAGTTCTTC. It translates to CASSTGIKQFF. J is TRBJ2-1 and V is TRBV5-6; a possible D gene is TRBD2 (5 bases). From germline, CDR1 is SGHDT and CDR2 YYEEEE. This CDR3 is 11 amino acids long. With 4 bases removed from V and 11 bases from J, the gap between germline ends came to 10 bases.

As DNA, the CDR3 is TGTGCCACCAGTGATTGGACCGACAGGGGCGGTGAGCAGTTCTTC. Translated, it gives CATSDWTDRGGEQFF. The chain uses TRBV24-1 and TRBJ2-1, with 8 bases lining up with TRBD1. The trim removed 2 bases at V and 9 bases at J, leaving 8 bases unmatched. This CDR3 is 15 amino acids long. The germline V gene encodes CDR1 KGHDR and CDR2 SFDVKD.

Comments on this clonotype: A read error may be the cause here, since a much bigger clone is one base away. The chain joins TRBV7-6 to TRBJ1-4, with D tentatively TRBD1 (5 bases). CDR1 and CDR2 (germline): SGHVS, FNYEAQ. There are 15 residues in the CDR3. DNA for the CDR3: TGTGTCAGCAGGGCTCAGGGTTTAGATAATGAAAAACTGTTTTTT. Translating gives CVSRAQGLDNEKLFF.

CDR3 bases: TGTGCCAGCAGCTTAACGTCGGGGTCTGAAGCTTTCTTT. Protein product: CASSLTSGSEAFF. The J gene is TRBJ1-1, the V gene TRBV7-3; D is ambiguous. Germline V gene sequence: CDR1 SGHTA, CDR2 FQGTGA. V was trimmed by 0 bases and J by 6 bases, leaving 8 bases between them. This CDR3 contains 13 residues.